A selection of T cell receptor beta chains follows, all from one sample in a study of persistence of HIV-infected CD4 T cells. The method was immunoSEQ multiplex PCR; TCRdb's version includes in-frame clones alone and lacks a portion of them. The sample lists tens of thousands of clones; around two thirds were seen once. Their recognized antigens are unknown. The sample in question was CD4+ T cells sorted from PBMCs after roughly 19-hour stimulation, obtained from a patient who received antiretroviral therapy. The origin of the receptors is an adult man with HIV who was CMV-seropositive. Each CDR3 is given with its conserved first and last residue. The D gene is left open where the match is weak. Expanded clones get a size class; other rows say once, few or many, or leave the size out.

j_call d_call clone_size v_call cdr3_length cdr3_nt cdr3_aa
TRBJ2-3 NA NA TRBV6-6 15 TGTGCCAGCACCTACGAGGGACACGCCACAGATACGCAGTATTTT CASTYEGHATDTQYF
TRBJ1-2 TRBD1 NA TRBV5-1 14 TGCGCCAGCAGCCCGGACAGGGGTCACTATGGCTACACCTTC CASSPDRGHYGYTF
TRBJ2-2 TRBD2 few TRBV11-1 16 TGTGCCAGCAGCCATAACTCGGGGGGGGTCACCGGGGAGCTGTTTTTT CASSHNSGGVTGELFF
TRBJ1-1 NA NA TRBV5-6 16 TGTGCCAGCAGCAAGGACGGAAGGGGGGGGAGCACTGAAGCTTTCTTT CASSKDGRGGSTEAFF
TRBJ2-3 NA NA TRBV4-2 12 TGTGCCAGCAGCCAAGCGGCAGATACGCAGTATTTT CASSQAADTQYF
TRBJ1-1 NA NA TRBV7-2 14 TGTGCCAGCAGCTTAGCGCAGGGGAACACTGAAGCTTTCTTT CASSLAQGNTEAFF
TRBJ2-7 TRBD1 NA TRBV10-3 13 TGTGCCATCAGCAGACAGGGAAGCGACGAGCAGTACTTC CAISRQGSDEQYF
TRBJ2-3 TRBD2 few TRBV4-2 16 TGTGCCAGCAGCGAAAGGACTAGCGGGTACACAGATACGCAGTATTTT CASSERTSGYTDTQYF
TRBJ2-1 NA NA TRBV10-3 15 TGTGCCATCAGTGAGTATTCGGATTCCTACAATGAGCAGTTCTTC CAISEYSDSYNEQFF
TRBJ2-3 TRBD1 NA TRBV7-9 15 TGTGCCAGCAGCTCTGACAGGGAGAGCACAGATACGCAGTATTTT CASSSDRESTDTQYF
TRBJ1-3 NA NA TRBV5-1 16 TGCGCCAGCAGCTTGGCCGGCAGTACCCGTGGAAACACCATATATTTT CASSLAGSTRGNTIYF
TRBJ2-5 TRBD1 NA TRBV7-3 17 TGTGCCAGCAGCTTAAGGGGGACAGGAGCAATACACGAGACCCAGTACTTC CASSLRGTGAIHETQYF
TRBJ1-3 TRBD1 few TRBV5-4 17 TGTGCCAGCAGCAGAGAGAAACAGGGGGCCTCTGGAAACACCATATATTTT CASSREKQGASGNTIYF
TRBJ1-2 TRBD1 NA TRBV29-1 16 TGCAGCGTTACCTCCGGGACAGGGAACGGGGTGTATGGCTACACCTTC CSVTSGTGNGVYGYTF
TRBJ2-1 TRBD1 medium-sized TRBV2 16 TGTGCCAGCAGAACCGACAGGGGGGTTTCCTACAATGAGCAGTTCTTC CASRTDRGVSYNEQFF
TRBJ1-4 NA NA TRBV4-1 16 TGCGCCAGCAGCCAAGAAGGCCAGCTCCTTGTTGAAAAACTGTTTTTT CASSQEGQLLVEKLFF
TRBJ1-4 TRBD1 NA TRBV7-8 14 TGTGCCAGCAGCTTAGCAGGGGGCGAGGAAAAACTGTTTTTT CASSLAGGEEKLFF
TRBJ1-5 TRBD1 NA TRBV18 15 TGTGCCAGCTCATCTGAGCAGGGGGTCCATCAGCCCCAGCATTTT CASSSEQGVHQPQHF
TRBJ1-5 TRBD1 NA TRBV12-5 19 TGTGCTAGTGGTTTGGTCCTATTACCCGGGACAGGGGATTATCAGCCCCAGCATTTT CASGLVLLPGTGDYQPQHF
TRBJ2-5 TRBD1 NA TRBV7-9 14 TGTGCCAGCAGCACTTACAGGGGTCAAGAGACCCAGTACTTC CASSTYRGQETQYF
TRBJ2-6 NA NA TRBV6-5 13 TGTGCTAGCATCCTCCCTGGGGCCAACGTCCTGACTTTC CASILPGANVLTF
TRBJ1-6 TRBD1 once TRBV19 17 TGTGCCAGTAGTGCCGGGACAGGGAATACCTATAATTCACCCCTCCACTTT CASSAGTGNTYNSPLHF
TRBJ2-2 TRBD1 NA TRBV5-1 14 TGCGCCAGCAGCTCACAGGGGGGCCCCGGGGAGCTGTTTTTT CASSSQGGPGELFF
TRBJ2-2 NA NA TRBV2 15 TGTGCCAGCAGGGGGGCAGGGATGGACACCGGGGAGCTGTTTTTT CASRGAGMDTGELFF
TRBJ2-7 NA NA TRBV4-1 15 TGCGCCAGCAGCCAAGAAGAGGCGTCAATCTACGAGCAGTACTTC CASSQEEASIYEQYF
TRBJ2-3 TRBD2 NA TRBV25-1 16 TGTGCCAGCAGTTACACGGCGGGGGGAAACACAGATACGCAGTATTTT CASSYTAGGNTDTQYF
TRBJ1-1 NA NA TRBV10-3 13 TGTGCCATCGGGCGGGACTTAAACACTGAAGCTTTCTTT CAIGRDLNTEAFF
TRBJ1-4 NA NA TRBV28 12 TGTGCCAGCAGTTCAGGGAAGGAAAAACTGTTTTTT CASSSGKEKLFF
TRBJ1-1 NA NA TRBV5-1 13 TGCGCCAGCAGCCCAGGGCTGGGCGCTGAAGCTTTCTTT CASSPGLGAEAFF